The next 28 T cell receptor beta chains were all read from a single sample in a study of blood T cell repertoires in COVID-19 (TCRdb year 2020). The library was prepared using the immunoSEQ multiplex PCR assay. In its TCRdb copy, this immuneACCESS table keeps in-frame sequences only and misses some clones. Where compared with another copy, unresolved V genes explain less than half of these, and the others have no known cause. A total of about 100,000 clones appear in this sample, less than 90% of them only once. The ten largest account for approximately 7.3% of the sample. Specimen: peripheral blood. These receptors originate from a young man in a cohort sampled during active COVID-19.

The V and J genes are TRBV7-2 and TRBJ2-1, with 10 bases identical to TRBD2. The germline V gene has CDR1 SGHTA and CDR2 FQGNSA. This CDR3 is built from 14 residues. The trim removed 1 base at V and 7 bases at J, leaving 1 base unmatched. The CDR3 bases are TGTGCCAGCAGCTTAGTACTAGCGGGGAATGAGCAGTTCTTC. This encodes CASSLVLAGNEQFF.

This clone was observed a single time. J is TRBJ1-3 and V is TRBV15; D remains ambiguous. V was cut by 8 bases and J by 0 bases, with 11 bases left in between. Germline CDR1 reads LNHNV; CDR2 reads YYDKDF (reference sequence). The CDR3 loop spans 14 amino acids. In DNA, the CDR3 is TGTGCCACCGGAGCCTCCGGCTCTGGAAACACCATATATTTT. As protein: CATGASGSGNTIYF.

The rearrangement links TRBV3-1 (or the pseudogene TRBV3-2) to TRBJ1-3, with D possibly TRBD1 on 6 matching bases. Trimming removed 1 base from V and 4 bases from J, with 14 bases in between. This CDR3 comprises 16 residues. In germline, CDR1 is LGHDT, CDR2 YNNKEL (reference sequence). The chain's CDR3 is CASSQASGGPGNTIYF. The CDR3 coding sequence is TGTGCCAGCAGCCAAGCCTCGGGGGGGCCCGGAAACACCATATATTTT.

This clone was picked up a small number of times. V is TRBV2 and J is TRBJ2-1; TRBD2 aligns across 12 bases. Germline trimming cut 3 bases from V and 3 bases from J; bases unmatched to any gene: 3. CDR1 is SNHLY and CDR2 is FYNNEI in the germline V gene. This CDR3 is built from 16 residues. CDR3 bases: TGTGCCAGCAGTGAGGCTAGCGGGGGGGTCTACAATGAGCAGTTCTTC. It translates to CASSEASGGVYNEQFF.

The chain recombines TRBV5-1 with TRBJ1-2, with D possibly matching TRBD1 (6 bases). The CDR3 has 15 amino acids. Germline CDR1 and CDR2: SGHRS and YFSETQ. V lost 1 base and J 4 bases, leaving 14 bases between the germline ends. The CDR3: CASSLNRASGYGYTF. CDR3 nucleotides: TGCGCCAGCAGCTTGAACAGGGCTTCTGGCTATGGCTACACCTTC. Based on the CDR3 plus reference TRBV5-1 and TRBJ1-2, the full variable domain is KAGVTQTPRYLIKTRGQQVTLSCSPISGHRSVSWYQQTPGQGLQFLFEYFSETQRNKGNFPGRFSGRQFSNSRSEMNVSTLELGDSALYLCASSLNRASGYGYTFGSGTRLTVV.

This chain links TRBV10-2 with TRBJ2-7; TRBD1 matches 8 bases. The germline gives CDR1 WSHSY, CDR2 SAAADI. This CDR3 has 14 amino acids. The V segment lost 2 bases and the J segment 3 bases; nucleotides outside the gene matches: 3. CDR3 region: CASSEDRGLYEQYF. CDR3 DNA: TGCGCCAGCAGTGAGGACAGGGGCCTCTACGAGCAGTACTTC.

The chain combines TRBV6-5 with TRBJ1-5; the match to TRBD1 covers 7 bases. The CDR3 runs to 16 residues. Losses at the gene ends were 4 bases for V and 3 bases for J; bases not matched to a gene: 9. In germline, CDR1 is MNHEY, CDR2 SVGAGI. CDR3 amino acids: CASSSTGYGYNQPQHF. The CDR3 coding sequence is TGTGCCAGCAGTTCGACAGGGTACGGTTACAATCAGCCCCAGCATTTT.

This clone was observed a single time. The chain has TRBV29-1 and TRBJ2-1; 9 bases map to TRBD2. The J segment lost 5 bases and the V segment lost 4 bases, leaving 6 bases of the junction unmatched. Germline lookup yields CDR1 SQVTM and CDR2 ANQGSEA. The CDR3 length is 14 residues. This CDR3 reads CSVVMQRGDNEQFF. Here the CDR3 DNA reads TGCAGCGTTGTTATGCAGCGGGGGGACAATGAGCAGTTCTTC.

This clone has more than one count but fewer than ten. This chain links TRBV14 with TRBJ1-1; TRBD1 agrees at 10 bases. Germline CDR1 SGHDN, CDR2 FVKESK. This CDR3 has 17 residues. V lost 1 base and J lost 3; bases outside the gene matches: 8. CDR3: CASSQGLDRGRDTEAFF. CDR3 DNA sequence: TGTGCCAGCAGCCAAGGCCTCGACAGGGGGCGCGACACTGAAGCTTTCTTT.

The V gene is TRBV6-5, the J gene TRBJ2-1, with D perhaps TRBD2 (6 bases). Per germline, CDR1 MNHEY and CDR2 SVGAGI. Trimming shortened V by 7 bases and J by 0 bases, and 13 bases separated the two germline ends. The length of the CDR3 is 15 residues. CDR3 sequence reads: CASTARGSSYNEQFF. The CDR3 region has the DNA TGTGCCAGCACCGCGCGGGGTAGCTCCTACAATGAGCAGTTCTTC.

The chain is built from TRBV19 and TRBJ2-7, with D possibly being TRBD2 (6 bases). Germline V gene data show CDR1 as LNHDA and CDR2 as SQIVND (reference sequence). Between the trimmed V and J ends, which lost 5 bases and 6 bases, there was a span of 20 bases. This CDR3 has 15 residues. For the CDR3, the DNA is TGTGCCAGTAGTCTAAACAGCCGGGGGACGGGCGAGCAGTACTTC. Translated, it gives CASSLNSRGTGEQYF. Supplemented by reference TRBV19 and TRBJ2-7, the full variable domain reads DGGITQSPKYLFRKEGQNVTLSCEQNLNHDAMYWYRQDPGQGLRLIYYSQIVNDFQKGDIAEGYSVSREKKESFPLTVTSAQKNPTAFYLCASSLNSRGTGEQYFGPGTRLTVT.

The CDR3 bases are TGTGCCAGCAGTGGCCCCTTACAGGGGGCTGGCTACACCTTC. Protein sequence: CASSGPLQGAGYTF. The chain carries TRBV2 and TRBJ1-2, with 9 bases identical to TRBD1. With 4 bases clipped from V and 7 bases from J, the junction kept 7 bases outside the gene matches. Per germline, CDR1 SNHLY and CDR2 FYNNEI. The CDR3 loop spans 14 amino acids.

This clone was seen a few times. The rearrangement links TRBV25-1 to TRBJ2-5; D perhaps matches TRBD1 (5 bases). Germline V gives CDR1 MGHDK, CDR2 SYGVNS. Trimming pared 5 bases from V and 1 base from J, leaving 14 bases between. The CDR3 sequence is 15 residues long. The CDR3 region is CASSPPQGGQETQYF. The CDR3 coding sequence is TGTGCCAGCAGTCCACCGCAGGGCGGCCAAGAGACCCAGTACTTC.

By share, this clone counts as medium-sized. V is TRBV14 and J is TRBJ2-1, with 11 bases aligning to TRBD1. The CDR3 loop spans 16 amino acids. J was trimmed by 5 bases and V by 1 base; bases with no gene match: 4. Germline CDR1 SGHDN, CDR2 FVKESK. As DNA, the CDR3 is TGTGCCAGCAGCCAAGTCCCGGGACAGGGGGACAATGAGCAGTTCTTC. Its translation is CASSQVPGQGDNEQFF.

The rearrangement joins TRBV6-4 to TRBJ2-2, with D hard to call. Trimming shortened V by 3 bases and J by 2 bases, and 10 bases separated the two germline ends. This CDR3 spans 15 amino acids. Per germline, CDR1 MRHNA and CDR2 SNTAGT. In nucleotides, the CDR3 is TGTGCCAGCAGTGAGGGCTTGCCCAACACCGGGGAGCTGTTTTTT. This gives the protein CASSEGLPNTGELFF.

The J gene is TRBJ2-5, the V gene TRBV11-3; D may be TRBD2 (6 bases). The CDR3 runs to 15 residues. CDR1 is SGHNT and CDR2 is YENEEA in the germline V gene. V dropped 0 bases and J dropped 1 base, with 9 bases sitting between them. CDR3 DNA: TGTGCCAGCAGCTTAGAATCGGGAGCCCAAGAGACCCAGTACTTC. This translates into CASSLESGAQETQYF.

This clone has only one observation. The chain has TRBV28 and TRBJ1-5, with 7 bases matching TRBD1. This CDR3 is 13 amino acids long. With 3 bases clipped from V and 4 bases from J, the junction kept 0 bases outside the gene matches. Germline V gene sequence: CDR1 MDHEN, CDR2 SYDVKM. CDR3 region: CASSLGQNQPQHF. In DNA form, the CDR3 reads TGTGCCAGCAGTTTGGGACAGAATCAGCCCCAGCATTTT.

The rearrangement uses TRBV5-7 and TRBJ2-7, with D possibly being TRBD1 (6 bases). TRBV5-7 is filed as an ORF, its function uncertain. Trimming shortened V by 0 bases and J by 3 bases, and 10 bases separated the two germline ends. CDR3 length equals 14 residues. For the CDR3, the DNA is TGTGCCAGCAGCTTGGTACGAGGGGGCTACGAGCAGTACTTC. Its translation: CASSLVRGGYEQYF.

The chain uses TRBV6-5 and TRBJ1-3; no definite D call. The CDR3 has 16 residues. Germline assignment: CDR1 MNHEY and CDR2 SVGAGI. V lost 0 bases to trimming and J lost 0 bases, with 9 bases between them. CDR3 amino acids: CASSYSRHGSGNTIYF. DNA of the CDR3: TGTGCCAGCAGTTACTCGAGACACGGCTCTGGAAACACCATATATTTT.

V is TRBV7-2 and J is TRBJ1-4, with 7 bases identical to TRBD1. The germline V gene encodes CDR1 SGHTA and CDR2 FQGNSA. The CDR3 length is 14 residues. The V and J ends lost 5 bases and 4 bases, in that order; junction bases with no gene match: 4. The CDR3 coding sequence is TGTGCCAGCAGCGCAAGGGGGCTTAATGAAAAACTGTTTTTT. Translated, it gives CASSARGLNEKLFF. Complete variable domain (other parts from reference TRBV7-2 and TRBJ1-4): GAGVSQSPSNKVTEKGKDVELRCDPISGHTALYWYRQSLGQGLEFLIYFQGNSAPDKSGLPSDRFSAERTGGSVSTLTIQRTQQEDSAVYLCASSARGLNEKLFFGSGTQLSVL.

The V and J genes are TRBV11-2 and TRBJ1-6; no definite D call. The ends were cut back, 5 bases at V and 6 bases at J, with 14 bases in the middle. The germline V gene has CDR1 SGHAT and CDR2 FQNNGV. The CDR3 sequence is 15 residues long. This CDR3 is CASSPQVVGNSPLHF. The CDR3 region has the DNA TGTGCCAGCAGCCCCCAGGTAGTCGGTAATTCACCCCTCCACTTT.

V gene TRBV5-1 combines with J gene TRBJ1-1; 8 bases match TRBD1. The CDR3 totals 16 residues. V trimming: 3 bases; J trimming: 1 base; junction bases outside the gene matches: 8. The germline V gene has CDR1 SGHRS and CDR2 YFSETQ. The CDR3 DNA is TGCGCCAGCAGCTGGTACGGGACAGGTGCGAACACTGAAGCTTTCTTT. Its translation: CASSWYGTGANTEAFF.

This chain connects TRBV27 to TRBJ2-3; possibly TRBD1 for D (5 bases). The CDR3 covers 16 residues. V dropped 1 base and J dropped 3 bases, with 14 bases sitting between them. Germline V gene data show CDR1 as MNHEY and CDR2 as SMNVEV (reference sequence). The CDR3 DNA follows: TGTGCCAGCAGTTTATGGGGCAGTATTGGGACAGATACGCAGTATTTT. This encodes CASSLWGSIGTDTQYF.

The rearrangement uses TRBV2 and TRBJ1-4; a weak D match, TRBD1 (6 bases). V shed 4 bases and J shed 1 base, with 10 bases lying between them. This CDR3 is 15 amino acids long. Germline lookup yields CDR1 SNHLY and CDR2 FYNNEI. The CDR3 reads CASSGGQKTNEKLFF. In nucleotides, the CDR3 is TGTGCCAGCAGTGGCGGACAGAAAACTAATGAAAAACTGTTTTTT.

There are a few counts of this clone. The rearrangement uses TRBV28 and TRBJ1-6, with TRBD1 matching over 8 bases. The germline V gene has CDR1 MDHEN and CDR2 SYDVKM. V trimming: 3 bases; J trimming: 0 bases; junction bases outside the gene matches: 10. CDR3 length: 19 residues. The CDR3 reads CASSFAGGRTSSYNSPLHF. Written as DNA, the CDR3 is TGTGCCAGCAGTTTCGCAGGGGGCAGGACAAGCTCCTATAATTCACCCCTCCACTTT.

This chain uses TRBV5-6 with TRBJ2-1; 12 nucleotides agree with TRBD2. CDR1 and CDR2 (germline): SGHDT, YYEEEE. CDR3 length equals 18 residues. V trimming: 6 bases; J trimming: 8 bases; junction bases outside the gene matches: 18. The CDR3 reads CASTPRLAGGMAYDEQFF. CDR3 in DNA: TGTGCCAGCACCCCGCGTCTAGCGGGGGGGATGGCTTACGATGAGCAGTTCTTC.

The rearrangement uses TRBV5-1 and TRBJ2-5; 16 bases fit TRBD2. The CDR3 has 19 amino acids. V was pared by 4 bases and J by 0 bases, with 9 bases of the junction left unmatched. CDR1 is SGHRS and CDR2 is YFSETQ in the germline V gene. CDR3 DNA sequence: TGCGCCAGCAGCCCAGGGACTAGCGGGGGGGCCGTTTACCAAGAGACCCAGTACTTC. It encodes CASSPGTSGGAVYQETQYF.

The V and J genes are TRBV5-6 and TRBJ2-5; D is uncertain. CDR1 and CDR2 from the germline V gene are SGHDT and YYEEEE. V lost 0 bases, J lost 5 bases, and 11 bases lay in between. The CDR3 sequence is 14 residues long. The CDR3 sequence is CASSLVARSETQYF. The CDR3, as DNA: TGTGCCAGCAGCTTGGTTGCGCGGAGCGAGACCCAGTACTTC.